This TCR beta chain was observed in a study of T cell responses to AZD1222 COVID-19 vaccine. Assay used: immunoSEQ multiplex PCR; TCRdb lists only in-frame clones, some missing. The data contain 130,000 or so clones, approximately 90% of them singletons. This clone was counted only a few times. Its antigen is not identified. CDR3 size: 14 residues. After removal of 1 base from V and 9 bases from J, the junction contained 8 bases not matched to a gene. Germline assignment: CDR1 MNHNS and CDR2 SASEGT. Points from the study as a whole: Most donors were white British and more were female, and clonal diversity was possibly underestimated. With dominance at 160-218 and 743-854, vaccine-associated CD4 TCRs spanned spike. Repertoires were sampled only after the peak T cell response.

The chain joins TRBV6-1 to TRBJ1-2; 7 bases line up with TRBD1. Sample: peripheral blood, taken 28 days after the second AZD1222 dose. The receptor was isolated from an adult who received the AZD1222 COVID-19 vaccine. The DNA for the CDR3 is TGTGCCAGCAGTGAAGAGCCCACAGGGGTATGCTACACCTTC. Encoded protein: CASSEEPTGVCYTF.